Listed here is a single TCR beta chain. The CDR3 length is 15 residues. V lost 2 bases, J lost 7 bases, and 11 bases stayed unmatched. The germline V gene has CDR1 SGHRS and CDR2 YFSETQ. These data come from a study of technical replicates of blood from four donors. Assay used: immunoSEQ multiplex PCR; TCRdb lists only in-frame clones, some missing. The repertoire has around 69,000 clones, over 75% of them found once; the top ten carry about 4.7%. The sample comprised PBMCs. The gene calls are TRBV5-1 and TRBJ2-7; TRBD2 aligns across 8 bases. This TCR was recovered from a human donor in good health. Some clones in this sample may be carry-over from other donors' samples. In nucleotides, the CDR3 is TGCGCCAGCAGCTTTGGGACGGGAGGGCCTGGGGAGCAGTACTTC. Amino acids: CASSFGTGGPGEQYF.